This is a list of T cell receptor beta chains from one sample in a study of T cell repertoires in cytomegalovirus infection. TCRdb processed the reads anew with MiXCR; each CDR3 protein has one entry. The profile shows over 120,000 distinct CDR3 sequences, approximately 30% of them singletons. For these TCRs, the target antigens are not known. The source material was CD8+ T cells from cultured PBMCs, sampled from culture after CMV antigen stimulation. These receptor sequences come from a human donor in good health (CMV status not recorded). Some clones in this sample may be carry-over from other donors' samples. Both conserved end residues are part of each CDR3. D genes are given only for firm matches. Not all rows give a size; the values are once, few, many and, for expanded clones, a class.

size: .
D: TRBD1
V: TRBV19
J: TRBJ1-5
CDR3: CATKGAGGYSNQPQHF
DNA: TGTGCCACTAAGGGGGCAGGGGGATATAGCAATCAGCCCCAGCATTTT

size: .
D: .
V: TRBV19
J: TRBJ2-1
CDR3: CASSINPTSLLYNEQFF
DNA: TGTGCCAGTAGTATAAACCCCACTAGCCTCCTTTACAATGAGCAGTTCTTC

size: few
D: .
V: TRBV27
J: TRBJ2-7
CDR3: CASSLSTLSSYEQYF
DNA: TGTGCCAGCAGTTTGAGCACTTTGAGCTCCTACGAGCAGTACTTC

size: few
D: .
V: TRBV27
J: TRBJ2-3
CDR3: CASTPLPGDFTDTQYF
DNA: TGTGCCAGCACGCCCCTCCCAGGGGATTTCACAGATACGCAGTATTTT

size: .
D: .
V: TRBV20-1
J: TRBJ2-4
CDR3: CSARGGTTPAKNIQYF
DNA: TGCAGTGCTAGAGGCGGGACAACCCCGGCCAAAAACATTCAGTACTTC

size: many
D: .
V: TRBV12-3/TRBV12-4
J: TRBJ2-3
CDR3: CASRRSTGRFTDTQYF
DNA: TGTGCCAGCAGGCGGAGCACAGGGCGCTTCACAGATACGCAGTATTTT

size: .
D: TRBD1
V: TRBV4-1
J: TRBJ2-1
CDR3: CASSQPGQAYNEQFF
DNA: TGCGCCAGCAGCCAACCGGGACAGGCCTACAATGAGCAGTTCTTC

size: .
D: .
V: TRBV19
J: TRBJ2-7
CDR3: CASRSHFYSYEQYF
DNA: TGTGCCAGCCGATCGCACTTCTACTCCTACGAGCAGTACTTC

size: .
D: .
V: TRBV27
J: TRBJ1-4
CDR3: CASSLSGTWDNEKLFF
DNA: TGTGCCAGCAGTTTGTCCGGGACTTGGGATAATGAAAAACTGTTTTTT

size: few
D: .
V: TRBV7-2
J: TRBJ2-3
CDR3: CASSYPGLGKDTQYF
DNA: TGTGCCAGCAGCTACCCAGGGTTGGGCAAAGATACGCAGTATTTT

size: many
D: .
V: TRBV12-3/TRBV12-4
J: TRBJ2-1
CDR3: CASSFSGGENEQFF
DNA: TGTGCCAGCAGTTTCAGCGGAGGGGAGAATGAGCAGTTCTTC

size: few
D: .
V: TRBV4-1
J: TRBJ1-3
CDR3: CASSQATGPNTIYF
DNA: TGCGCCAGCAGCCAGGCGACAGGTCCCAACACCATATATTTT

size: once
D: .
V: TRBV6-1
J: TRBJ2-7
CDR3: CASSEGRTAGEQYF
DNA: TGTGCCAGCAGTGAAGGGAGGACCGCTGGTGAGCAGTACTTC

size: .
D: TRBD1
V: TRBV12-5
J: TRBJ1-2
CDR3: CASGLAGTGRVGGYTF
DNA: TGTGCTAGTGGTTTGGCCGGGACAGGGAGAGTCGGTGGCTACACCTTC

size: few
D: .
V: TRBV19
J: TRBJ1-1
CDR3: CASRATLTGVNTEAFF
DNA: TGTGCCAGTAGGGCCACCTTGACAGGAGTGAACACTGAAGCTTTCTTT

size: .
D: .
V: TRBV6-5
J: TRBJ2-7
CDR3: CASSEQVGSSYEQYF
DNA: TGTGCCAGCAGTGAACAGGTCGGGAGCTCCTACGAGCAGTACTTC

size: .
D: TRBD1
V: TRBV12-3/TRBV12-4
J: TRBJ1-2
CDR3: CASSPSTGGLYGYTF
DNA: TGTGCCAGCAGCCCCTCGACAGGGGGCTTGTATGGCTACACCTTC

size: .
D: TRBD1
V: TRBV5-6
J: TRBJ1-2
CDR3: CASSLQGTFYGYTF
DNA: TGTGCCAGCAGCTTACAGGGGACGTTCTATGGCTACACCTTC

size: once
D: .
V: TRBV19
J: TRBJ1-5
CDR3: CASSPWGDGGYQPQHF
DNA: TGTGCCAGTAGTCCCTGGGGGGATGGGGGCTATCAGCCCCAGCATTTT

size: many
D: .
V: TRBV7-2
J: TRBJ1-2
CDR3: CASSLWKDSGLVHGYTF
DNA: TGTGCCAGCAGCTTATGGAAGGACAGTGGGTTAGTACACGGCTACACCTTC

size: .
D: .
V: TRBV6-2/TRBV6-3
J: TRBJ2-5
CDR3: CASSYSGVGRETQYF
DNA: TGTGCCAGCAGTTACTCCGGGGTAGGTCGAGAGACCCAGTACTTC

size: .
D: .
V: TRBV7-4
J: TRBJ2-1
CDR3: CASSLGGYNEQLF
DNA: TGTGCCAGCAGCTTAGGAGGGTACAATGAGCAGCTCTTC

size: many
D: .
V: TRBV4-1
J: TRBJ2-1
CDR3: CASSREGQYYNEQFF
DNA: TGCGCCAGCAGCCGGGAGGGACAGTATTACAATGAGCAGTTCTTC

size: few
D: .
V: TRBV29-1
J: TRBJ1-1
CDR3: CSVEPTENTEAFF
DNA: TGCAGCGTTGAACCTACAGAGAACACTGAAGCTTTCTTT

size: .
D: .
V: TRBV4-1
J: TRBJ2-5
CDR3: CASSQIAWVETQYF
DNA: TGCGCCAGCAGCCAAATAGCTTGGGTGGAGACCCAGTACTTC

size: .
D: .
V: TRBV11-2
J: TRBJ1-2
CDR3: CASSLDTPDSARRRDYGYTF
DNA: TGTGCCAGCAGCTTAGATACCCCGGACAGCGCAAGGAGGAGAGACTATGGCTACACCTTC

size: few
D: .
V: TRBV19
J: TRBJ1-3
CDR3: CASSPFSAEHSGNTIYF
DNA: TGTGCCAGTAGTCCTTTCTCGGCTGAGCACTCTGGAAACACCATATATTTT

size: .
D: .
V: TRBV5-1
J: TRBJ2-7
CDR3: CASSLYGEQYF
DNA: TGCGCCAGCAGCTTGTACGGCGAGCAGTACTTC

size: .
D: TRBD2
V: TRBV20-1
J: TRBJ2-7
CDR3: CSARDLAGAFLSYEQYF
DNA: TGCAGTGCTAGAGACCTAGCGGGGGCCTTTCTTTCCTACGAGCAGTACTTC

size: .
D: .
V: TRBV28
J: TRBJ2-7
CDR3: CASSLALQGGYEQYF
DNA: TGTGCCAGCAGTTTAGCGCTACAAGGAGGCTACGAGCAGTACTTC

size: few
D: .
V: TRBV7-6
J: TRBJ2-7
CDR3: CASSSRTSYEQYF
DNA: TGTGCCAGCAGCTCGCGAACCTCCTACGAGCAGTACTTC

size: .
D: TRBD1
V: TRBV27
J: TRBJ1-5
CDR3: CASSSNRGGGNQPQHF
DNA: TGTGCCAGCAGTTCAAACAGGGGAGGCGGCAATCAGCCCCAGCATTTT

size: .
D: .
V: TRBV28
J: TRBJ2-7
CDR3: CASSFNSPYEQYF
DNA: TGTGCCAGCAGTTTCAACTCCCCCTACGAGCAGTACTTC

size: few
D: .
V: TRBV12-3/TRBV12-4
J: TRBJ2-7
CDR3: CASSLAGVYEQYF
DNA: TGTGCCAGCAGTTTAGCAGGGGTCTACGAGCAGTACTTC

size: .
D: .
V: TRBV2
J: TRBJ2-3
CDR3: CASSPDTQYF
DNA: TGTGCCAGCAGTCCAGATACGCAGTATTTT

size: .
D: .
V: TRBV27
J: TRBJ2-7
CDR3: CASSSHRDISYEQYF
DNA: TGTGCCAGCAGTTCCCACCGGGACATCTCCTACGAGCAGTACTTC

size: few
D: TRBD1
V: TRBV28
J: TRBJ1-2
CDR3: CASVGTANYGYTF
DNA: TGTGCCAGCGTAGGGACAGCGAACTATGGCTACACCTTC

size: .
D: TRBD1
V: TRBV19
J: TRBJ2-7
CDR3: CASSIGTGNYEQYF
DNA: TGTGCCAGTAGTATAGGGACAGGGAACTACGAGCAGTACTTC

size: many
D: .
V: TRBV12-3/TRBV12-4
J: TRBJ1-1
CDR3: CASSQGAEAFF
DNA: TGTGCCAGCAGCCAAGGGGCTGAAGCTTTCTTT

size: once
D: TRBD1
V: TRBV2
J: TRBJ1-2
CDR3: CASSEGRGMIYGYTF
DNA: TGTGCCAGCAGTGAGGGCAGGGGGATGATCTATGGCTACACCTTC

size: many
D: .
V: TRBV6-1
J: TRBJ1-4
CDR3: CASSEARSGRTNEKLFF
DNA: TGTGCCAGCAGTGAAGCAAGGTCGGGGAGGACTAATGAAAAACTGTTTTTT

size: .
D: .
V: TRBV4-1
J: TRBJ1-2
CDR3: CASSQDLGNYGYTF
DNA: TGCGCCAGCAGCCAAGATCTAGGGAATTATGGCTACACCTTC

size: .
D: TRBD1
V: TRBV4-1
J: TRBJ2-7
CDR3: CASSPTTGHFEQYF
DNA: TGCGCCAGCAGCCCTACGACAGGGCATTTCGAGCAGTACTTC

size: .
D: .
V: TRBV4-1
J: TRBJ1-1
CDR3: CASSQDMGGYTEAFF
DNA: TGCGCCAGCAGCCAAGACATGGGTGGGTACACTGAAGCTTTCTTT

size: few
D: .
V: TRBV28
J: TRBJ1-2
CDR3: CASSLPDSFYGYTF
DNA: TGTGCCAGCAGTTTACCGGACAGTTTCTATGGCTACACCTTC

size: many
D: TRBD1
V: TRBV7-9
J: TRBJ1-1
CDR3: CASSPWGGQDTEAFF
DNA: TGTGCCAGCAGCCCCTGGGGGGGACAGGACACTGAAGCTTTCTTT

size: .
D: .
V: TRBV7-6
J: TRBJ2-2
CDR3: CASSYTGSTGELFF
DNA: TGTGCCAGCAGCTATACAGGGAGCACCGGGGAGCTGTTTTTT

size: .
D: TRBD1
V: TRBV29-1
J: TRBJ1-2
CDR3: CSVEGGDRGIKGYGYTF
DNA: TGCAGCGTTGAAGGAGGGGACAGGGGGATAAAAGGCTATGGCTACACCTTC

size: .
D: TRBD2
V: TRBV10-3
J: TRBJ2-3
CDR3: CATRTSGSTDTQYF
DNA: TGTGCCACCCGGACTAGCGGGAGCACAGATACGCAGTATTTT

size: few
D: .
V: TRBV5-5
J: TRBJ1-5
CDR3: CASSLVWGLDQPQHF
DNA: TGTGCCAGCAGCTTGGTTTGGGGCTTGGATCAGCCCCAGCATTTT

size: .
D: TRBD1
V: TRBV11-2
J: TRBJ2-5
CDR3: CVSSRDSLQETQYF
DNA: TGTGTCAGCAGCCGGGACAGCCTTCAAGAGACCCAGTACTTC